The T cell receptor beta chain described here comes from a study of T-cell memory formation after mild COVID-19. TCRdb independently ran MiXCR on the 5' RACE reads; one entry per CDR3 protein. The sample has approximately 250,000 distinct CDR3 sequences; about 17% are singletons. The V and J ends lost 7 bases and 4 bases respectively, with 16 bases between them. Germline-derived CDR1 and CDR2 are MNHNY and SVGAGI (reference sequence). The CDR3 loop spans 14 amino acids. The rearrangement uses TRBV6-6 and TRBJ2-5, with D perhaps TRBD1 or TRBD2 (6 bases each). Material for sequencing was PBMCs or a T cell subset sorted from them (not recorded which). This receptor was identified in a young man who had mild COVID-19 (a few samples of this study predate the infection). Cell type and time point are not known. CDR3 nucleotide sequence: TGTGCCAGCACTTGGGGGCCGGGGGTAGAGACCCAGTACTTC. Translated, it gives CASTWGPGVETQYF.